The 19 T cell receptor beta chains below all came from one sample that was sequenced in a study of shared clonotypes between healthy human individuals. The assay was immunoSEQ multiplex PCR, and TCRdb's table has in-frame clones only and misses some. The sample yields 640,000 or so clones, about three quarters seen once. Sequencing was performed on memory CD4+ T cells sorted from blood. This sample's subset: CD45RA-negative fraction. The receptors were sampled from a woman aged 30 to 39 in good health.

The chain has TRBV11-2 and TRBJ2-7; TRBD2 aligns across 9 bases. Looked up from germline, CDR1 is SGHAT and CDR2 is FQNNGV. The CDR3 consists of 15 residues. V was pared by 2 bases and J by 3 bases, with 5 bases of the junction left unmatched. CDR3 sequence reads: CASSLSSGSVYEQYF. The DNA of the CDR3 is TGTGCCAGCAGCTTAAGTAGCGGGAGTGTCTACGAGCAGTACTTC.

This clone was seen at least ten times. V is TRBV28 and J is TRBJ2-7, with no clear D. This CDR3 comprises 12 residues. Germline values: CDR1 MDHEN, CDR2 SYDVKM. Deletions cut 4 bases from V and 6 bases from J, with 10 bases between. The CDR3 is CASSSPWGEQYF. DNA for the CDR3: TGTGCCAGCAGTTCCCCGTGGGGCGAGCAGTACTTC.

This rearrangement joins TRBV19 to TRBJ2-1; 10 nucleotides agree with TRBD2. The germline V gene has CDR1 LNHDA and CDR2 SQIVND (reference sequence). This CDR3 contains 17 residues. After removal of 5 bases from V and 3 bases from J, the junction contained 10 bases not matched to a gene. The CDR3 loop reads CASSLTPTSGLYNEQFF. The CDR3 DNA follows: TGTGCCAGTAGTCTTACACCGACTAGCGGGCTCTACAATGAGCAGTTCTTC.

The chain joins TRBV5-6 to TRBJ2-3; perhaps D is TRBD1 or TRBD2 (5 bases each). Germline CDR1 SGHDT, CDR2 YYEEEE. This CDR3 comprises 16 residues. V was shortened by 0 bases and J by 10 bases, with 21 bases between the two germline ends. The CDR3 DNA reads as TGTGCCAGCAGCTTGGGTCCGCAGGGCTGGGCGCGGGCGCAGTATTTT. Translating gives CASSLGPQGWARAQYF. Based on the CDR3 plus reference TRBV5-6 and TRBJ2-3, the full variable domain is DAGVTQSPTHLIKTRGQQVTLRCSPKSGHDTVSWYQQALGQGPQFIFQYYEEEERQRGNFPDRFSGHQFPNYSSELNVNALLLGDSALYLCASSLGPQGWARAQYFGPGTRLTVL.

The rearrangement joins TRBV5-1 to TRBJ2-7; the match to TRBD2 covers 10 bases. The germline CDR1 and CDR2 sequences are SGHRS and YFSETQ. The V and J ends lost 2 bases and 4 bases, in that order; junction bases with no gene match: 6. The CDR3 length is 15 residues. The CDR3 sequence is CASSFLAGEGYEQYF. In DNA form, the CDR3 reads TGCGCCAGCAGCTTTCTAGCGGGAGAAGGTTACGAGCAGTACTTC.

V and J are TRBV7-2 and TRBJ1-2, with D possibly being TRBD1 (6 bases). CDR1 is SGHTA, CDR2 FQGNSA, per germline. This CDR3 is built from 14 residues. V was trimmed by 2 bases and J by 4 bases, leaving 11 bases between them. CDR3 nucleotide sequence: TGTGCCAGCAGCTTACAACAGGGACCCTATGGCTACACCTTC. This translates into CASSLQQGPYGYTF.

The chain couples TRBV27 to TRBJ2-7; possibly TRBD1 for D (6 bases). V was pared by 8 bases and J by 2 bases, with 13 bases between. The V gene's germline CDR1 is MNHEY and CDR2 SMNVEV (reference sequence). The CDR3 is made up of 13 amino acids. The DNA for the CDR3 is TGTGCCAGCCGCGACAGGAGGCCCTACGAGCAGTACTTC. The encoded protein is CASRDRRPYEQYF.

This chain uses TRBV6-5 with TRBJ2-7; 13 bases fit TRBD2. Trimming at V came to 11 bases and at J to 3 bases, leaving 7 bases not matched to a gene. Per the germline V gene, CDR1 is MNHEY and CDR2 is SVGAGI. The CDR3 runs 14 residues. The CDR3 region is CASTRTSGSYEQYF. Here the CDR3 DNA reads TGTGCCTCCACCAGGACTAGCGGGAGCTACGAGCAGTACTTC.

This clone was found once. This rearrangement joins TRBV28 to TRBJ1-5; TRBD1 agrees at 10 bases. Germline V lookup: CDR1 MDHEN, CDR2 SYDVKM. The CDR3 is made up of 17 amino acids. After removal of 7 bases from V and 4 bases from J, the junction contained 13 bases not matched to a gene. Here the CDR3 reads CASTTLRTGGGNQPQHF. CDR3 DNA: TGTGCCAGCACTACCCTCAGGACAGGGGGGGGAAATCAGCCCCAGCATTTT.

This clone was counted a few times. The rearrangement uses TRBV6-1 and TRBJ2-1; 11 nucleotides line up with TRBD2. V was clipped by 8 bases and J by 6 bases; unmatched bases: 9. The CDR3 length is 15 residues. CDR1 is MNHNS, CDR2 SASEGT, per germline. The CDR3 spells CASARLAGFGNEQFF. The CDR3 DNA is TGTGCCAGCGCTCGACTAGCGGGATTTGGCAATGAGCAGTTCTTC.

The J gene is TRBJ2-3, the V gene TRBV2; 14 nucleotides align to TRBD2. Germline V CDR1 and CDR2: SNHLY, FYNNEI. J was trimmed by 7 bases and V by 7 bases; bases with no gene match: 7. The length of the CDR3 is 15 residues. DNA for the CDR3: TGTGCCAGCACTCGACTAGCGGGAGGGCCAAATACGCAGTATTTT. Translating gives CASTRLAGGPNTQYF.

The chain carries TRBV9 and TRBJ2-2; tentative D call: TRBD1 (7 bases). There are 16 residues in the CDR3. Trimming shortened V by 5 bases and J by 1 base, and 15 bases separated the two germline ends. The germline CDR1 and CDR2 sequences are SGDLS and YYNGEE. The chain's CDR3 is CASRSGGLLNTGELFF. The CDR3 bases are TGTGCCAGCAGATCAGGGGGACTCCTGAACACCGGGGAGCTGTTTTTT. The full variable domain, in which reference TRBV9 and TRBJ2-2 provide the parts outside the CDR3, is DSGVTQTPKHLITATGQRVTLRCSPRSGDLSVYWYQQSLDQGLQFLIQYYNGEERAKGNILERFSAQQFPDLHSELNLSSLELGDSALYFCASRSGGLLNTGELFFGEGSRLTVL.

J is TRBJ2-3 and V is TRBV6-1, with TRBD2 identical over 10 bases. The germline V gene encodes CDR1 MNHNS and CDR2 SASEGT. The V gene end was trimmed by 8 bases and the J gene end by 5 bases; junction bases not matched to a gene: 4. The CDR3 consists of 13 residues. The chain's CDR3 is CASCGLAVDTQYF. As DNA, the CDR3 is TGTGCCAGCTGCGGACTAGCGGTAGATACGCAGTATTTT.

The chain links TRBV23-1 to TRBJ2-1; perhaps D is TRBD1 or TRBD2 (5 bases each). TRBV23-1 falls under the ORF class, with uncertain function. The V end was cut by 2 bases, the J end by 2 bases, with 16 bases between. The CDR3 runs 17 residues. The CDR3, as DNA: TGCGCCAGCAGTCAACAAACGAGGGGTCTCCCCTACAATGAGCAGTTCTTC. Amino acid sequence: CASSQQTRGLPYNEQFF.

The genes are TRBV4-2 and TRBJ2-7, with D unresolved. Germline loops: CDR1 LGHNA, CDR2 YNFKEQ. The CDR3 has 14 residues. Trimming pared 0 bases from V and 3 bases from J, leaving 9 bases between. CDR3 protein: CASSQDWSFYEQYF. The CDR3 bases are TGTGCCAGCAGCCAAGATTGGAGTTTCTACGAGCAGTACTTC.

To note about this clone: A much larger clone lies one base from this, so it may be a read error. The chain is built from TRBV5-3 and TRBJ2-3; D remains unclear. TRBV5-3 is identified as an open reading frame with a role that is uncertain. This CDR3 has 13 residues. The CDR3 protein is CASSLGSTDTQYF. CDR3 coding DNA: TGTGCCAGCAGCTTAGGTAGCACAGATACGCAGTATTTT.

J is TRBJ2-2 and V is TRBV7-3, with D perhaps matching TRBD2 (5 bases). The CDR3 has 15 amino acids. Trimming took 2 bases from V and 6 from J, leaving 13 bases between them. Germline V gives CDR1 SGHTA, CDR2 FQGTGA. CDR3 loop: CASSLFGDRSGELFF. CDR3 coding DNA: TGTGCCAGCAGCTTATTCGGGGATAGGTCCGGGGAGCTGTTTTTT.

The rearrangement uses TRBV2 and TRBJ1-1; D not certain. The CDR3 extends over 14 amino acids. V dropped 1 base and J dropped 0 bases, with 6 bases sitting between them. CDR1 and CDR2 (germline): SNHLY, FYNNEI. The CDR3, as DNA: TGTGCCAGCAGTGAAGAGCCTTTGAACACTGAAGCTTTCTTT. The encoded protein is CASSEEPLNTEAFF.

This clone was seen once. V gene TRBV28 combines with J gene TRBJ2-3; D may correspond to TRBD1 or TRBD2 (5 bases each). CDR1 MDHEN and CDR2 SYDVKM come from the germline V gene. Trimming shortened V by 11 bases and J by 1 base, and 13 bases separated the two germline ends. The CDR3 runs 13 residues. The CDR3 spells CAATEGRTDTQYF. The CDR3 DNA follows: TGTGCCGCCACTGAGGGGCGCACAGATACGCAGTATTTT.